The TCR beta chain under discussion was sequenced for a study of T-cell reconstitution after alpha-beta-depleted transplantation in children (dated by TCRdb to between 2015 and 2016). With respect to the entire study: The study quantitatively tracked T-cell immune reconstitution after TCRalphabeta/CD19-depleted allogeneic hematopoietic cell transplantation in children using TCR repertoire profiling. The research as a whole found: In some patients, the high TCRbeta diversity seen at day 60 was put down to recipient T cells and intrathymic progenitors that had survived conditioning. Apparently early alphabetaT-cell count recovery about two months after transplant reportedly relied on only several hundred rapidly expanded clones derived from non-depleted graft cells. Over subsequent months, a decline in hyperexpanded clone frequencies was noted, and after one year, T-cell counts and TCRbeta diversity were mostly ascribed to newly produced T cells.

Library construction relied on PCR. The sequencer was an Illumina HiSeq 2500. Molecular barcoding was employed in the preparation of TCR libraries, with unique molecular identifiers being used to normalize TCRbeta repertoire quantification. Starting from the raw public reads, TCRdb applied fastp trimming at Q25, assembled clones with MiXCR and retained in-frame beta chains. Rows with one shared CDR3 protein collapse into an entry with the most common genes and DNA. A total of about 540,000 distinct CDR3 sequences appear in this sample, approximately 30% of them only once. The top ten clonotypes cover about 35% of the sample. The treatment or condition label corresponds to: allogeneic hematopoietic cell transplantation with graft depleted of TCRalphabeta T cells and CD19 B cells. Transplant recipients were children who received TCRalphabeta/CD19-depleted allogeneic hematopoietic cell grafts. Regarding this clonotype: The antigen it recognizes is unknown. No much larger clone is present one base from it, and per-base qualities are unavailable.

The TCR comes from a boy under two years old with Wiskott-Aldrich syndrome, due to receive a stem cell transplant. The sample was PBMCs, taken before TCRalphabeta/CD19-depleted stem cell transplant.

CDR3 region: CAISGTGVSYEQYF. The DNA sequence reads TGTGCCATCAGTGGAACAGGGGTCTCCTACGAGCAGTACTTC. The chain uses TRBV10-3 and TRBJ2-7; the junction holds 7 bases that match TRBD1. The CDR3, from cysteine to phenylalanine, totals 14 residues. The CDR3 DNA has 42 bases and is translated from base 1. V is cut back by 4 bases and J by 0 bases, with 3 bases in the junction unmatched. Looking up the germline V gene yields CDR1 ENHRY and CDR2 SYGVKD.